This passage covers 26 T cell receptor beta chains from one sample sequenced in a study of T cells in Graves' hyperthyroidism and ophthalmopathy. What was amplified from RNA transcripts were TCR beta CDR3 regions. The study used the HTBI primer set for a first-round RT-PCR of the TCR CDR3. In TCRdb, the multiplex PCR reads were re-called with MiXCR into one record per CDR3 protein. The sample shows 35,000 to 45,000 distinct CDR3 sequences, roughly 52% of them seen only once. The sequenced sample was blood. The receptors originated from a woman aged 50 to 60 with Graves' hyperthyroidism that later progressed to Graves' ophthalmopathy.

The chain joins TRBV20-1 to TRBJ2-1; TRBD2 aligns across 15 bases. The CDR3 runs to 15 residues. With 2 bases clipped from V and 7 bases from J, the junction kept 3 bases outside the gene matches. CDR1 is DFQATT and CDR2 is SNEGSKA in the germline V gene (reference sequence). Here the CDR3 reads CSARRGTSGRNEQFF. Written as DNA, the CDR3 is TGCAGTGCTAGAAGGGGGACTAGCGGGAGGAATGAGCAGTTCTTC.

The V gene is TRBV15, the J gene TRBJ2-3; D is unresolved. In germline, CDR1 is LNHNV, CDR2 YYDKDF (reference sequence). V was clipped by 0 bases and J by 2 bases, with 18 bases between them. The CDR3 spans 18 residues. The CDR3 bases are TGTGCCACCAGCAGAGATTGGGTGGCGGAAATAAACACAGATACGCAGTATTTT. This translates into CATSRDWVAEINTDTQYF.

In its sample, this clonotype was seen once. CDR3 coding DNA: TGTGCCATCAGTGACGGGCAGGGATATGGCTACACCTTC. Amino acid sequence: CAISDGQGYGYTF. This rearrangement joins TRBV10-3 to TRBJ1-2; a possible D gene is TRBD1 (5 bases). CDR3 size: 13 residues. Trimming removed 3 bases from V and 5 bases from J, with 10 bases in between. Looked up from germline, CDR1 is ENHRY and CDR2 is SYGVKD.

V is TRBV9 and J is TRBJ2-3, with 9 bases aligning to TRBD1. J gave up 0 bases and V 5 bases, and 4 bases lay outside the gene matches. The CDR3 extends over 15 amino acids. Per germline, CDR1 SGDLS and CDR2 YYNGEE. CDR3 protein: CASRAGTGSTDTQYF. CDR3 sequence (DNA): TGTGCCAGCAGAGCCGGGACAGGGAGCACAGATACGCAGTATTTT.

The rearrangement links TRBV20-1 to TRBJ1-1; D gene ambiguous. Germline V gives CDR1 DFQATT, CDR2 SNEGSKA (reference sequence). This CDR3 contains 11 residues. The CDR3 region is CSPKGDTEAFF. CDR3 DNA sequence: TGCAGCCCCAAGGGAGATACGGAAGCTTTCTTT.

By share, this clonotype counts as medium-sized. The V gene is TRBV2, the J gene TRBJ2-3; D is possibly TRBD1 (6 bases). V was shortened by 3 bases and J by 7 bases, with 11 bases between the two germline ends. CDR1 SNHLY and CDR2 FYNNEI come from the germline V gene. This CDR3 has 13 residues. The CDR3 DNA sequence: TGTGCCAGCAGTGATTGGACAGTTAATACGCAGTATTTT. Its protein product is CASSDWTVNTQYF.

This chain connects TRBV7-6 to TRBJ2-6; D is undetermined. The V gene's germline CDR1 is SGHVS and CDR2 FNYEAQ. The CDR3 sequence is 14 residues long. The V end was cut by 1 base, the J end by 4 bases, with 5 bases between. CDR3 residues: CASSLGGGANVLTF. The CDR3 nucleotides read TGTGCCAGCAGCTTAGGGGGAGGGGCCAACGTCCTGACTTTC.

With respect to this clonotype: No conserved phenylalanine or tryptophan is present at the end of the CDR3, so a read error is the likely explanation. This chain uses TRBV29-1 with TRBJ1-1; 8 bases align to TRBD1. The CDR3 is made up of 14 amino acids. V trimming: 3 bases; J trimming: 6 bases; junction bases outside the gene matches: 9. Germline V gene sequence: CDR1 SQVTM, CDR2 ANQGSEA. CDR3 nucleotides: TGCAGCGTTGACAGGGGGCGGTTGAATGCTGAAGCTTTCTCT. Translation: CSVDRGRLNAEAFS.

This clonotype was recorded once. The chain employs TRBV24-1 and TRBJ2-7; the D is unclear. With 9 bases removed from V and 7 bases from J, the gap between germline ends came to 12 bases. CDR1 is KGHDR and CDR2 is SFDVKD in the germline V gene. The CDR3 contains 11 residues. For the CDR3, the DNA is TGTGCCACCCCGATCGTACGGGAGCAGTACTTC. It yields the protein CATPIVREQYF.

CDR3 in DNA: TGTGCCAGCAGCTGGGGACAGGGTAACACTGAAGCTTTCTTT. It encodes CASSWGQGNTEAFF. The genes are TRBV7-2 and TRBJ1-1; 9 bases are shared with TRBD1. The CDR3 totals 14 residues. From germline, CDR1 is SGHTA and CDR2 FQGNSA. With 4 bases clipped from V and 2 bases from J, the junction kept 2 bases outside the gene matches.

The sample holds many counts of this clonotype. This chain connects TRBV6-1 to TRBJ1-1; 7 bases are a match to TRBD1. This CDR3 has 13 amino acids. The junction had 2 bases not matched to a gene; V was cut back by 4 bases and J by 3 bases. Germline loops: CDR1 MNHNS, CDR2 SASEGT. In DNA, the CDR3 is TGTGCCAGCAGTGGACAGGGTTACACTGAAGCTTTCTTT. Encoded protein: CASSGQGYTEAFF.

This chain uses TRBV9 with TRBJ2-1, with 14 bases fitting TRBD2. V trimming: 4 bases; J trimming: 0 bases; junction bases outside the gene matches: 18. The CDR3 extends over 22 amino acids. The V gene's germline CDR1 is SGDLS and CDR2 YYNGEE. The CDR3 region is CASSHNRRLAGGPDSSYNEQFF. The DNA for the CDR3 is TGTGCCAGCAGCCACAACCGGCGACTAGCGGGAGGGCCCGATAGCTCCTACAATGAGCAGTTCTTC.

This clonotype was seen ten or more times. The chain joins TRBV15 to TRBJ2-4, with 8 bases aligning to TRBD2. The germline CDR1 and CDR2 sequences are LNHNV and YYDKDF (reference sequence). The J segment lost 1 base and the V segment lost 4 bases, leaving 12 bases of the junction unmatched. The CDR3 totals 18 residues. The CDR3: CATSKGTSASLAKNIQYF. The CDR3 DNA is TGTGCCACCAGCAAGGGGACTAGTGCTTCCTTGGCCAAAAACATTCAGTACTTC. The whole variable domain, filled in from reference TRBV15 and TRBJ2-4, reads DAMVIQNPRYQVTQFGKPVTLSCSQTLNHNVMYWYQQKSSQAPKLLFHYYDKDFNNEADTPDNFQSRRPNTSFCFLDIRSPGLGDTAMYLCATSKGTSASLAKNIQYFGAGTRLSVL.

The chain has TRBV20-1 and TRBJ2-1; D may be TRBD1 or TRBD2 (6 bases each). The germline V and J ends were trimmed by 6 bases and 5 bases, with 14 bases remaining between them. CDR1 and CDR2 (germline): DFQATT, SNEGSKA (reference sequence). This CDR3 is built from 13 residues. In DNA form, the CDR3 reads TGCAGTGCGTCAGGAGGGGGAAACAATGAGCAGTTCTTC. Translating it yields CSASGGGNNEQFF.

This clonotype was recorded many times. The chain employs TRBV12-3 or TRBV12-4 and TRBJ1-2; D unclear. V lost 3 bases to trimming and J lost 0 bases, with 8 bases between them. The CDR3 runs to 14 residues. The CDR3 region is CASSLVASNYGYTF. The DNA for the CDR3 is TGTGCCAGCAGTTTGGTCGCCTCTAACTATGGCTACACCTTC.

In this sample, this clonotype turned up many times. V usage is TRBV4-3 and J usage is TRBJ2-1; TRBD1 might be the D (6 bases). This CDR3 has 14 residues. CDR1 and CDR2 from the germline V gene are LGHNA and YSLEER. V was cut by 3 bases and J by 10 bases, with 16 bases left in between. The CDR3 DNA sequence: TGCGCCAGCAGCCAGGAAGACAGGCTGGGGGAGCAGTTCTTC. It is translated as CASSQEDRLGEQFF.

This clonotype was counted ten times or more. This chain links TRBV5-8 with TRBJ1-1; D is possibly TRBD1 (6 bases). CDR3 length equals 15 residues. CDR1 and CDR2 from the germline V gene are SGHTS and YDEGEE. The V end lost 2 bases, the J end lost 3 bases, and 14 bases lay between the germline ends. The CDR3 nucleotides read TGTGCCAGCAGCTTAATCCCGAACAGGGACACTGAAGCTTTCTTT. Its protein product is CASSLIPNRDTEAFF.

This clonotype has ten or more counts. The J gene is TRBJ2-7, the V gene TRBV4-3; D is ambiguous. CDR1 LGHNA and CDR2 YSLEER come from the germline V gene. V lost 1 base, J lost 3 bases, and 10 bases lay in between. The CDR3 contains 14 residues. The chain's CDR3 is CASSQGGNSYEQYF. Here the CDR3 DNA reads TGCGCCAGCAGCCAAGGAGGCAACAGCTACGAGCAGTACTTC.

The chain employs TRBV28 and TRBJ2-7, with TRBD1 matching over 7 bases. CDR3 size: 13 residues. V shed 3 bases, J shed 2 bases, and the junction held 1 base outside the gene matches. CDR1 and CDR2 from the germline V gene are MDHEN and SYDVKM. The CDR3 region is CASSFQGAYEQYF. DNA of the CDR3: TGTGCCAGCAGTTTTCAGGGGGCCTACGAGCAGTACTTC.

This clonotype rates as medium-sized (0.01 to 0.1%). The chain combines TRBV20-1 with TRBJ1-2; D is undetermined. The ends were cut back, 0 bases at V and 7 bases at J, with 3 bases in the middle. The germline V gene has CDR1 DFQATT and CDR2 SNEGSKA (reference sequence). CDR3 length: 10 residues. CDR3 sequence: CSARDVGYTF. The DNA of the CDR3 is TGCAGTGCTAGAGATGTTGGCTACACCTTC.

In its sample, this clonotype was seen many times. The chain employs TRBV4-3 and TRBJ2-7; no clear D gene. The germline V and J ends were trimmed by 5 bases and 0 bases, with 14 bases remaining between them. Germline V lookup: CDR1 LGHNA, CDR2 YSLEER. The CDR3 loop spans 15 amino acids. The DNA for the CDR3 is TGCGCCAGCAGCATAAGTCAGGTAGTCTCCTACGAGCAGTACTTC. It specifies CASSISQVVSYEQYF.

The sample holds one count of this clonotype. The chain joins TRBV20-1 to TRBJ2-7; no reliable D call. Germline CDR1 and CDR2: DFQATT and SNEGSKA (reference sequence). The CDR3 totals 13 residues. Trimming took off 3 bases at V and 3 bases at J, with 12 bases between the two ends. CDR3: CSASKGGYYEQYF. CDR3 bases: TGCAGTGCTAGTAAGGGTGGGTACTACGAGCAGTACTTC.

This clonotype was picked up many times. A much larger clone lies a single base off, so this may be a read error. The chain has TRBV6-5 and TRBJ1-1, with D maybe TRBD1 (5 bases). Germline V gene sequence: CDR1 MNHEY, CDR2 SVGAGI. The CDR3 contains 13 residues. For the CDR3, the DNA is TGTGCCAGCAGCAGCCACAGGAACACTGAAGCTTCCTTT. Translated, it gives CASSSHRNTEASF.

The chain carries TRBV14 and TRBJ1-2, with unresolved D. Per the germline V gene, CDR1 is SGHDN and CDR2 is FVKESK. The ends were cut back, 3 bases at V and 8 bases at J, with 10 bases in the middle. CDR3 size: 12 residues. CDR3 in amino acids: CASSHGGMGYTF. The CDR3 bases are TGTGCCAGCAGCCACGGCGGGATGGGCTACACCTTC.

There are many counts of this clonotype. The chain carries TRBV6-2 or TRBV6-3 and TRBJ1-2, with D perhaps matching TRBD1 (5 bases). In germline, CDR1 is MNHEY, CDR2 SVGEGT. V was clipped by 5 bases and J by 3 bases, with 16 bases between them. This CDR3 spans 15 amino acids. In nucleotides, the CDR3 is TGTGCCAGCAGTGCAAAACAGGCGACGTACTATGGCTACACCTTC. Residues: CASSAKQATYYGYTF.

This clonotype was seen repeatedly, ten times or more. The J gene is TRBJ2-3, the V gene TRBV6-5; perhaps TRBD2 as D (6 bases). The CDR3 is 17 residues long. Looked up from germline, CDR1 is MNHEY and CDR2 is SVGAGI. V was pared by 1 base and J by 8 bases, with 22 bases between. The CDR3 loop is CASSYWRPGTHATTQYF. CDR3 sequence (DNA): TGTGCCAGCAGTTACTGGCGGCCCGGGACTCACGCAACTACGCAGTATTTT.